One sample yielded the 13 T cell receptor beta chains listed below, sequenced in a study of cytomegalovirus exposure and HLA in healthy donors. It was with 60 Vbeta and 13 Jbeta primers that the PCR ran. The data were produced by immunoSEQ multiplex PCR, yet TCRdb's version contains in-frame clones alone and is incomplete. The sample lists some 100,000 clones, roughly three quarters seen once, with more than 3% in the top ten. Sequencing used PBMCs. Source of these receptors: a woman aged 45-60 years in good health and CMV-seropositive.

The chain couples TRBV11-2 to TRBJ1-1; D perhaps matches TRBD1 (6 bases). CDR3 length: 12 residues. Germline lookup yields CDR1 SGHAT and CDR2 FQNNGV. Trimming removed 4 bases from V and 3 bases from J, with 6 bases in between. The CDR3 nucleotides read TGTGCCAGCAGCTCAGGGGACACTGAAGCTTTCTTT. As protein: CASSSGDTEAFF.

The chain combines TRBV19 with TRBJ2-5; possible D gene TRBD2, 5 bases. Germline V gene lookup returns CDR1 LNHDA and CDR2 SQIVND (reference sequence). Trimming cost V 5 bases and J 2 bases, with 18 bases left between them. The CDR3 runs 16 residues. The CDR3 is CASSPGLGLRQETQYF. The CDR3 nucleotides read TGTGCCAGTAGTCCCGGACTTGGCCTCCGTCAAGAGACCCAGTACTTC.

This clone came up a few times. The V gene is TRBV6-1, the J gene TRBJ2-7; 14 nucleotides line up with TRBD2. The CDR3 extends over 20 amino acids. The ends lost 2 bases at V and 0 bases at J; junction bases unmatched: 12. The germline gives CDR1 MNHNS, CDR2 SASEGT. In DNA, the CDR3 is TGTGCCAGCAGTGAAAGGGCCGGGACTAGCGGGAGCCTAACCTCCTACGAGCAGTACTTC. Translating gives CASSERAGTSGSLTSYEQYF.

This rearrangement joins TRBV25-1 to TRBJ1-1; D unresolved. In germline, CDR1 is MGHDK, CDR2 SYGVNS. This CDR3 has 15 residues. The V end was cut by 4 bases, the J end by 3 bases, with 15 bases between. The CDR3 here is CASSGLGDPHTEAFF. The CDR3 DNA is TGTGCCAGCAGTGGTCTAGGAGACCCCCACACTGAAGCTTTCTTT.

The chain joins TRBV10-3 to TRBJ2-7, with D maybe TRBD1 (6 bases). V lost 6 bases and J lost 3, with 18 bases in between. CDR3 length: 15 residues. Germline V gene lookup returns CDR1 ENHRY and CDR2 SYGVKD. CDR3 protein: CAISPLTGESYEQYF. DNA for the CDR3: TGTGCCATCAGCCCTTTGACAGGAGAGAGCTACGAGCAGTACTTC.

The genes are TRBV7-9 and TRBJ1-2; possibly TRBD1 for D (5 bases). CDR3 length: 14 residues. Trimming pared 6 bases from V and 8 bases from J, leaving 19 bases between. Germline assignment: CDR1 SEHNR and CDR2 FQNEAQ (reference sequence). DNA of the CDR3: TGTGCCAGCAGACAGACAGAGGACCTCTGGGGCTACACCTTC. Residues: CASRQTEDLWGYTF.

In nucleotides, the CDR3 is TGTGCCAGCAGTCGCGGACAGGGGGCCTACAATGAGCAGTTCTTC. It yields the protein CASSRGQGAYNEQFF. The chain employs TRBV2 and TRBJ2-1; 10 bases line up with TRBD1. The length of the CDR3 is 15 residues. Germline CDR1 reads SNHLY; CDR2 reads FYNNEI. J was trimmed by 2 bases and V by 5 bases; bases with no gene match: 3.

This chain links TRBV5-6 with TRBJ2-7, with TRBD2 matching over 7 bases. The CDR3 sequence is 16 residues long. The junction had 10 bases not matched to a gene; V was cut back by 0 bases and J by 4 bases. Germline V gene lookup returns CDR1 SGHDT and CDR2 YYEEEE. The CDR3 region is CASSLVGGLNSYEQYF. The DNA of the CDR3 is TGTGCCAGCAGCTTGGTGGGAGGGTTAAACTCATACGAGCAGTACTTC.

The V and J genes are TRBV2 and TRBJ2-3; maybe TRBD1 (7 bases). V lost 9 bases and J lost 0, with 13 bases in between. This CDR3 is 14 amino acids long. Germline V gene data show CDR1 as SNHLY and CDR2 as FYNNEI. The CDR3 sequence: CASQGGGSTDTQYF. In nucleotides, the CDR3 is TGTGCCAGTCAGGGGGGAGGAAGCACAGATACGCAGTATTTT. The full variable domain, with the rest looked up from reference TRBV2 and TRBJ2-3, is EPEVTQTPSHQVTQMGQEVILRCVPISNHLYFYWYRQILGQKVEFLVSFYNNEISEKSEIFDDQFSVERPDGSNFTLKIRSTKLEDSAMYFCASQGGGSTDTQYFGPGTRLTVL.

CDR3 amino acids: CSVKSAGGVYEQYF. The CDR3 coding sequence is TGCAGCGTTAAGTCAGCAGGGGGTGTCTACGAGCAGTACTTC. J is TRBJ2-7 and V is TRBV29-1, with 7 nucleotides matching TRBD1. In germline, CDR1 is SQVTM, CDR2 ANQGSEA. Trimming removed 5 bases from V and 3 bases from J; junction bases left unmatched: 10. This CDR3 is 14 amino acids long.

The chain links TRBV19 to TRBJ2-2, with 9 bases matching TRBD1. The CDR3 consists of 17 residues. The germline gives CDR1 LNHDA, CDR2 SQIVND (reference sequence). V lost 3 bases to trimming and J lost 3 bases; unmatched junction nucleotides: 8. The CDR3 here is CASSISPGQGHTGELFF. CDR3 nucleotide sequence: TGTGCCAGTAGTATCTCTCCGGGACAGGGTCACACCGGGGAGCTGTTTTTT.

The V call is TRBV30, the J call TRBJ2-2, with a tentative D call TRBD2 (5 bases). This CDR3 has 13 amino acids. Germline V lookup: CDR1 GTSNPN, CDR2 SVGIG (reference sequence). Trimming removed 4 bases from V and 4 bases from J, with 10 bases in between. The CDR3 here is CAWTYRGTGELFF. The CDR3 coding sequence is TGTGCCTGGACTTACCGGGGCACCGGGGAGCTGTTTTTT.

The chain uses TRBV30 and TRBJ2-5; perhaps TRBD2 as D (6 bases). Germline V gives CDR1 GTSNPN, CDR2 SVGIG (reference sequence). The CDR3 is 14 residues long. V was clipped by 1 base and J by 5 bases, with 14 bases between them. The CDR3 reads CAWSATRSVETQYF. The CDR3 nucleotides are TGTGCCTGGAGTGCGACTAGGTCAGTGGAGACCCAGTACTTC. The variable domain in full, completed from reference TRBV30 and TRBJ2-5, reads SQTIHQWPATLVQPVGSPLSLECTVEGTSNPNLYWYRQAAGRGLQLLFYSVGIGQISSEVPQNLSASRPQDRQFILSSKKLLLSDSGFYLCAWSATRSVETQYFGPGTRLLVL.